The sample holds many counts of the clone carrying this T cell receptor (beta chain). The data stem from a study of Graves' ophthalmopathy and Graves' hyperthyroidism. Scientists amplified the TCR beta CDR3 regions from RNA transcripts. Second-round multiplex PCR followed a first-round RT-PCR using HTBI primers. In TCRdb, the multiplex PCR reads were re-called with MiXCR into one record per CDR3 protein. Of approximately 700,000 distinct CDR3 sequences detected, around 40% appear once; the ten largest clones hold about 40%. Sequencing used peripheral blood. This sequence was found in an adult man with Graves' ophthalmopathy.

The CDR3 DNA reads TGTGCCACCGGGACAGGGAATGGCTACACCTTC. It codes for CATGTGNGYTF. The rearrangement uses TRBV19 and TRBJ1-2, with 9 bases aligning to TRBD1. Germline-derived CDR1 and CDR2 are LNHDA and SQIVND (reference sequence). CDR3 length: 11 amino acids. The trim removed 10 bases at V and 6 bases at J, leaving 3 bases unmatched.